The sequence of this TCR beta chain was determined in a study of T cell repertoires in ileal Crohn's disease (dated by TCRdb to about 2019). Regarding the complete study: The median duration of disease was approximately 7.9 years, and at the time of surgery around 36% of patients were active smokers. Every patient underwent surgery because of a complication, which was stricturing disease in around 60% of cases and penetrating disease in roughly 39%. About half of the patients received postoperative therapy: about a dozen received thiopurines and 15 to 20 received anti-TNF agents. A prospective multicentre cohort supplied the roughly 59 Crohn's disease patients whose TCR repertoires were analysed. The study ran alongside a multicentre cohort designed to identify predictors of early endoscopic recurrence after ileocolonic resection. A Rutgeerts score higher than i0 was the definition used for endoscopic postoperative recurrence. A total of 170 or so mucosal samples from approximately 57 patients were sequenced, collected from several sites on the surgical specimen and at postoperative endoscopy.

For commercial TCRB immunosequencing, about 500 nanograms of biopsy DNA were submitted for each sample. A two-step, amplification bias-controlled multiplex PCR was used by Adaptive Biotechnology to amplify CDR3 regions from genomic DNA. Primers covering every V and J gene segment were used in the first PCR, while barcodes and Illumina adapters were added in the second PCR. CDR3 libraries were sequenced on an Illumina instrument. Processing in the source paper ran as follows. The analysis drew on both the pipelines supplied by the vendor and custom analysis of the raw data in R/Bioconductor running R version 3.3.0. Clonality, ranging from 0 to 1, was calculated as the inverse of the normalised Shannon entropy of all productive clones. High-frequency clones were defined as the share of the repertoire taken up by the top 100 clones, keeping only clones that passed a 95% confidence test. Repertoire diversity was measured with the Simpson index, and overlap between samples was measured with the Morisita-Horn index. Imported from immuneACCESS, the table was reduced by TCRdb to in-frame sequences with V and J called. These copies leave out some clones; in studies compared against another copy, an unresolved V gene accounts for under half, and the cause of the remainder is not known. The V and J calls and clone size were taken over from that table, and D and trimming were inferred from the DNA. Within this sample are about 16,000 clones, with about 86% of them counted one time only. Roughly 5.5% of the sample lies in the top ten.

To be eligible, patients had to be adults with ileal or ileocolonic Crohn's disease and an indication for ileocolonic resection. Whole ileal mucosal biopsies were kept frozen at -80 degrees C prior to DNA extraction. Genomic DNA was extracted from frozen whole biopsies using a TRizol-based method and was quantified with a NanoDrop 2000 spectrophotometer. What the research found in general, with its limitations: Endoscopic recurrence was found to be associated with higher high-frequency clone percentages at surgery, and recurrence was observed in all patients with clonality above 26.8% (18/57). Mucosal CD4 and CD8 T cells were sorted and sequenced only in a subgroup of patients, whose size was not stated. More high-frequency clones were carried by sorted CD8 T cells than by CD4 T cells, suggesting that mucosal expansions were mainly CD8. Patients who were active smokers at surgery had a significantly higher proportion of clonal expansions than non-smokers (around 24% vs 18%, p=0.02).

Worth noting for this clone: It has no known antigen specificity. Qualities for individual bases were not recorded, and no much larger clone is one base off.

Reading from cysteine to phenylalanine, the CDR3 counts 13 amino acids. Only the CDR3 region is kept as DNA, spanning 39 bases read in frame from base 1. As encoded in the germline V gene, CDR1 is SGHTA while CDR2 is FQGNSA. Trimming takes 2 bases from V and 7 bases from J, and the germline ends sit 9 bases apart. The sample consisted of ileal tissue. This TCR came from an adult with Crohn's disease. The V gene is TRBV7-2 and the J gene is TRBJ1-5; the D gene cannot be named for sure. The CDR3 region reads CASSLRLGQPQHF. The sequenced DNA: TGTGCCAGCAGCTTAAGGTTGGGCCAGCCCCAGCATTTT.